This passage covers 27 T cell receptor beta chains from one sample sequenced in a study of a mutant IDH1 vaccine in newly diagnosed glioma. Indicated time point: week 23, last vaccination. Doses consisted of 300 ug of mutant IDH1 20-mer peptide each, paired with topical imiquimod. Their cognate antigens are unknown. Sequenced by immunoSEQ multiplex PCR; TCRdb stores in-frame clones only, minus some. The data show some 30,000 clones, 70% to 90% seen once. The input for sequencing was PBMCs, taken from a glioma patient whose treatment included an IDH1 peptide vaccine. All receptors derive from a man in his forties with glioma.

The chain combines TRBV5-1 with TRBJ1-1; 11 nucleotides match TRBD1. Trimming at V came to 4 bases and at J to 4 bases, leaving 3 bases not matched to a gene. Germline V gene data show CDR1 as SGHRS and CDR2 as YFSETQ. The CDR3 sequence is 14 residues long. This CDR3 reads CASSVGQGATEAFF. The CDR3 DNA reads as TGCGCCAGCAGCGTCGGACAGGGGGCCACTGAAGCTTTCTTT.

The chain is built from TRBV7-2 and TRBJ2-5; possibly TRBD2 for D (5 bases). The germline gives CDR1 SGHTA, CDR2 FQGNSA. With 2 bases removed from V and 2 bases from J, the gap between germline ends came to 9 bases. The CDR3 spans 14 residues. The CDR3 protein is CASSLSSGQETQYF. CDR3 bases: TGTGCCAGCAGCTTATCCAGCGGACAAGAGACCCAGTACTTC.

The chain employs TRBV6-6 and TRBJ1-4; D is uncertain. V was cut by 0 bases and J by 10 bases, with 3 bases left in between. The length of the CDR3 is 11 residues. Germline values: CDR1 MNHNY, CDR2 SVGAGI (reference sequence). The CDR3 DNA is TGTGCCAGCAGTTACTCGGGAAAACTGTTTTTT. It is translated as CASSYSGKLFF.

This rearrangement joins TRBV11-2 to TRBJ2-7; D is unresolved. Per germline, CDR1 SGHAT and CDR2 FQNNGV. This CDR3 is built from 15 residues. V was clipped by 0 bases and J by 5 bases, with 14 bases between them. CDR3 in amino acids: CASSLEVAASHEQYV. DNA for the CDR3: TGTGCCAGCAGCTTAGAGGTGGCAGCTTCCCACGAGCAGTACGTC.

CDR3 coding DNA: TGTGCCATCAGTGAGGCGGACATTTCACCGTACTTC. Protein product: CAISEADISPYF. V gene TRBV10-3 combines with J gene TRBJ2-5; D perhaps matches TRBD1 (5 bases). Trimming pared 2 bases from V and 13 bases from J, leaving 14 bases between. CDR3 size: 12 residues. Germline V gene data show CDR1 as ENHRY and CDR2 as SYGVKD.

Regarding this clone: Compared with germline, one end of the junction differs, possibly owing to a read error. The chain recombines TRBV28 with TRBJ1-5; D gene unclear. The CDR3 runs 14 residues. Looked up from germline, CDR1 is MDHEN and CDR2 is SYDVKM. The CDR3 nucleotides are TGTGCCAGCGGTTTCCCACCTAGCAATCAGCCCCAGCATTTT. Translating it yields CASGFPPSNQPQHF.

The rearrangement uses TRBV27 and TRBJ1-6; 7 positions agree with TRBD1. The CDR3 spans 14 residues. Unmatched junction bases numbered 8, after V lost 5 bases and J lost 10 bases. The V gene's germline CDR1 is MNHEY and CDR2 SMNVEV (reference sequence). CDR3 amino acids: CASSTDRVRSPLHF. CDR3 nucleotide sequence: TGTGCCAGCAGTACCGACAGGGTGAGATCACCCCTCCACTTT.

CDR3 sequence reads: CASSELAGGPSTDTQYF. The CDR3 bases are TGTGCCAGCAGTGAACTAGCGGGGGGGCCAAGCACAGATACGCAGTATTTT. V usage is TRBV6-1 and J usage is TRBJ2-3; 12 nucleotides line up with TRBD2. Trimming took 2 bases from V and 0 from J; bases not matched to a gene: 3. The CDR3 is 17 residues long. Germline lookup yields CDR1 MNHNS and CDR2 SASEGT.

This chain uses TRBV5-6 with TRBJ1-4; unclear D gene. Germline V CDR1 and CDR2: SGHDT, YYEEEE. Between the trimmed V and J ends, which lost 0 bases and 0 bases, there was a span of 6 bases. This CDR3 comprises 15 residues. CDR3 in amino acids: CASSLEGTTNEKLFF. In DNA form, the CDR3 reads TGTGCCAGCAGCTTGGAGGGCACAACTAATGAAAAACTGTTTTTT.

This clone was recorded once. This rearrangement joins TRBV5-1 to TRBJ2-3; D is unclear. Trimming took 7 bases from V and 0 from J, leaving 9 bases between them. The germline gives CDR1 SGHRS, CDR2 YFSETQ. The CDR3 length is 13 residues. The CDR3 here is CASCSGSTDTQYF. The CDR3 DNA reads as TGCGCCAGCTGCTCTGGGAGCACAGATACGCAGTATTTT. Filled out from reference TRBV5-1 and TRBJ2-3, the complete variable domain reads KAGVTQTPRYLIKTRGQQVTLSCSPISGHRSVSWYQQTPGQGLQFLFEYFSETQRNKGNFPGRFSGRQFSNSRSEMNVSTLELGDSALYLCASCSGSTDTQYFGPGTRLTVL.

Written as DNA, the CDR3 is TGTGCCAGCAGCCCACGAGTAAGAGGCACTGAAGCTTTCTTT. It specifies CASSPRVRGTEAFF. The rearrangement joins TRBV11-1 to TRBJ1-1, with D hard to call. Trimming pared 5 bases from V and 4 bases from J, leaving 14 bases between. This CDR3 is 14 amino acids long. Germline CDR1 and CDR2: SGHAT and FQDESV (reference sequence). Using reference TRBV11-1 and TRBJ1-1 for the parts outside the CDR3, the full variable domain is EAEVAQSPRYKITEKSQAVAFWCDPISGHATLYWYRQILGQGPELLVQFQDESVVDDSQLPKDRFSAERLKGVDSTLKIQPAELGDSAMYLCASSPRVRGTEAFFGQGTRLTVV.

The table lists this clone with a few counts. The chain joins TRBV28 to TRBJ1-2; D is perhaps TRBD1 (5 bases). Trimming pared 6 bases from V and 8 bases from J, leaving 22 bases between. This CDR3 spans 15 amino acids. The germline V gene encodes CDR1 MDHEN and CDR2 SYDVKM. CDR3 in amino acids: CASRSRWGSLGGYTF. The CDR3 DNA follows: TGTGCCAGCAGATCCCGGTGGGGGAGCCTGGGGGGCTACACCTTC.

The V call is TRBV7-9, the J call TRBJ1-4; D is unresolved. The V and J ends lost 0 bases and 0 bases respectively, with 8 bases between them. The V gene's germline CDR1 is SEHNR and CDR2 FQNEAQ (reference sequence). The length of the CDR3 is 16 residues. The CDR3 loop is CASSLASTATNEKLFF. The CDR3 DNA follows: TGTGCCAGCAGCTTAGCCTCAACAGCAACTAATGAAAAACTGTTTTTT.

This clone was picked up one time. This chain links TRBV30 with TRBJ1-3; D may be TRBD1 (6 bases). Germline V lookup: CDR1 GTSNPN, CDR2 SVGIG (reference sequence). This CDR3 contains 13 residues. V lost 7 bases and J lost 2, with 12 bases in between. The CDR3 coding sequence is TGTGCCTATATACAGGGTACTGGAAACACCATATATTTT. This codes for CAYIQGTGNTIYF.

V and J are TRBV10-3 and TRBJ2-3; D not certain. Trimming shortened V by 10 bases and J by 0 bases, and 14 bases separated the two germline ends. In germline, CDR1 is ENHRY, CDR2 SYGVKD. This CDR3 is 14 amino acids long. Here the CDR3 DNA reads TGTGCCACCTGGGGTGGGCCTAGCACAGATACGCAGTATTTT. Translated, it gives CATWGGPSTDTQYF.

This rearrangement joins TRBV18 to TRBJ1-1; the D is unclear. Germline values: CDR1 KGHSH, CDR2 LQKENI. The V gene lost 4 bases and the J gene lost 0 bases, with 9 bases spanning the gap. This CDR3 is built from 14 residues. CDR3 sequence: CASSRSGLNTEAFF. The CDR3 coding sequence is TGTGCCAGCTCACGCTCTGGGTTGAACACTGAAGCTTTCTTT.

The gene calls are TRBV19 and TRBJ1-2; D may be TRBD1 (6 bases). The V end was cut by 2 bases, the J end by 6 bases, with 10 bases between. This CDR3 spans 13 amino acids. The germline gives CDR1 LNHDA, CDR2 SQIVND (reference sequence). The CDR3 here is CASSIMGAHGYTF. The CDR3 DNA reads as TGTGCCAGTAGTATAATGGGGGCGCATGGCTACACCTTC. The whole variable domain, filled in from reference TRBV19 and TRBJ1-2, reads DGGITQSPKYLFRKEGQNVTLSCEQNLNHDAMYWYRQDPGQGLRLIYYSQIVNDFQKGDIAEGYSVSREKKESFPLTVTSAQKNPTAFYLCASSIMGAHGYTFGSGTRLTVV.

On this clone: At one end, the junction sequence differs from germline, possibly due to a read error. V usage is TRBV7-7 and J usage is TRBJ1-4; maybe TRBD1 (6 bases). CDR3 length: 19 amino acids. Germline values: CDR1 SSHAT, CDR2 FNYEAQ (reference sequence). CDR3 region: CASSRMTGTRGPTNEKLFF. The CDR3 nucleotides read TGTGCTAGCAGCCGTATGACAGGCACGAGGGGCCCAACTAATGAAAAACTGTTTTTT.

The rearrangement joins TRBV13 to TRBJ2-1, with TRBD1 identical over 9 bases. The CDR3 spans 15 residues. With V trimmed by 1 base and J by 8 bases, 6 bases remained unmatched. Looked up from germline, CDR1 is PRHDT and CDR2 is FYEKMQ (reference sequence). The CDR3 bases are TGTGCCAGCAGCTTAGAAGGGACAGGGTCGTATGAGCAGTTCTTC. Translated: CASSLEGTGSYEQFF.

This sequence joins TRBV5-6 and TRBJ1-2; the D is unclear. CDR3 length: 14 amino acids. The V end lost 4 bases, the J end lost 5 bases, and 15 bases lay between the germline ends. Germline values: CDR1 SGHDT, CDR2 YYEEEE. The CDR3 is CASSPTLFGYGYTF. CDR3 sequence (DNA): TGTGCCAGCAGCCCCACCTTGTTTGGATATGGCTACACCTTC.

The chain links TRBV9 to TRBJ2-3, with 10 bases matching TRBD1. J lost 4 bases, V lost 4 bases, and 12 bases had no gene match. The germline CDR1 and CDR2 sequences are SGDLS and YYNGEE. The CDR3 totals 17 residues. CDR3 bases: TGTGCCAGCAGCCTTACGGGGACAGGGGCTAGGGCAGATACGCAGTATTTT. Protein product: CASSLTGTGARADTQYF. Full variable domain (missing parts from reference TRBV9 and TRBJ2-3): DSGVTQTPKHLITATGQRVTLRCSPRSGDLSVYWYQQSLDQGLQFLIQYYNGEERAKGNILERFSAQQFPDLHSELNLSSLELGDSALYFCASSLTGTGARADTQYFGPGTRLTVL.

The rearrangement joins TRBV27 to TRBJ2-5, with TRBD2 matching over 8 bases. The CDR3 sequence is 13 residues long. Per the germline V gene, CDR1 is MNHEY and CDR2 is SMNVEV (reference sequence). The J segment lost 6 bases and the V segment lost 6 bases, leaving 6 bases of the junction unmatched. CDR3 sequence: CASRSSGRQTQYF. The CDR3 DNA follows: TGTGCCAGCAGGTCAAGCGGGAGACAGACCCAGTACTTC.

The CDR3 loop is CASSRAQSGGELFF. The CDR3 DNA reads as TGCGCCAGCAGCCGGGCCCAGTCGGGCGGGGAGCTGTTTTTT. The rearrangement links TRBV10-1 to TRBJ2-2, with D hard to call. The length of the CDR3 is 14 residues. Germline V lookup: CDR1 WNHNN, CDR2 SYGVQD (reference sequence). V was trimmed by 6 bases and J by 7 bases, leaving 15 bases between them.

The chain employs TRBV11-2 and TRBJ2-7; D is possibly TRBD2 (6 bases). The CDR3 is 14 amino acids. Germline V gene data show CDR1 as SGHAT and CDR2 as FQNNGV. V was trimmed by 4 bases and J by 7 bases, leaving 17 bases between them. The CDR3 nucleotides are TGTGCCAGCAGCTCCTACGGGGGTACGGATGAGCAGTACGTC. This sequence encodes CASSSYGGTDEQYV.

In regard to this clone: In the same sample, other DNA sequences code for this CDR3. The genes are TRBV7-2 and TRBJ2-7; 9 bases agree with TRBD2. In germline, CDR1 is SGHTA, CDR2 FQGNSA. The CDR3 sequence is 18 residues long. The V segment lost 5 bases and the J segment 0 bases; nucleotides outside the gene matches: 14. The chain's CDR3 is CASSVGSGGTTSSYEQYV. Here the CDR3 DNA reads TGTGCCAGCAGCGTAGGGAGCGGGGGGACGACGAGCTCCTACGAGCAGTACGTC.

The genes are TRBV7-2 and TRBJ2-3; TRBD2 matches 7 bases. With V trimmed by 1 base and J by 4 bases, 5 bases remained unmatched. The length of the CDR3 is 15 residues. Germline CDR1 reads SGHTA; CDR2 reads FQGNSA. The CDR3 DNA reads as TGTGCCAGCAGCTTAGGGGGGGGTTTGGCAGATACGCAGTATTTT. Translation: CASSLGGGLADTQYF.

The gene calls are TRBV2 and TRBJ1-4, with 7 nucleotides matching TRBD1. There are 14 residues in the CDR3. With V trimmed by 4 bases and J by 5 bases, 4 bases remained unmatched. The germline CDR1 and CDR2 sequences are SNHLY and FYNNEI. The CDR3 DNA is TGTGCCAGCAGTGGAGGGACAGCAAATGAAAAACTGTTTTTT. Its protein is CASSGGTANEKLFF.